The following is a T cell receptor beta chain sequence with its context. It lacks a known antigen. Given the absence of the conserved phenylalanine or tryptophan at the CDR3 end, a read error is likely. CDR1 and CDR2 are drawn from the germline V gene: MDHEN, SYDVKM. The germline V and J ends show losses of 2 bases and 6 bases respectively, and no gene match explains 2 bases of the junction. 13 amino acids form the CDR3, both terminal residues included. Of all the DNA, just the CDR3 is kept, 39 bases in frame from base 1. Stable Graves' hyperthyroidism was defined as no progression to ophthalmopathy during 18 months of follow-up. The hyperthyroidism patients were between 18 and 65 years old and newly diagnosed, with a disease duration of less than 2 months. Exclusion was applied to patients with uncontrolled infections, other autoimmune diseases, pregnancy or lactation. Diagnoses relied on clinical symptoms, serum thyroxine and TRAb, thyroid ultrasound and orbital computed tomography. Ficoll-Paque density gradient centrifugation was used to isolate PBMCs from around 10 ml of fresh peripheral blood. Trizol reagent was used to extract total RNA, and RNA quality was then checked on an Agilent 2100 Bioanalyzer.

This specimen belongs to a study of T cells in Graves' hyperthyroidism and ophthalmopathy (dated by TCRdb to between 2017 and 2020). A note on the overall study: Peripheral blood samples were taken at the time of initial diagnosis, prior to any treatment. TCR V-J signatures able to tell the groups apart were searched for in a discovery cohort of some 97 patients, of whom more than 40 had Graves' ophthalmopathy and under 65 had stable Graves' hyperthyroidism. Prospective prediction of ophthalmopathy was tested in an independent validation cohort consisting of under 20 hyperthyroidism patients and some 15 patients who later progressed to ophthalmopathy. The roughly 94 discovery patients were randomly split 7:3 into training and test sets. Thyroid tissue and blood T-cell repertoires from several Graves' hyperthyroidism patients were also compared in the study. Following sampling, methimazole starting at 30 mg daily was given to hyperthyroidism patients, and high-dose intravenous methylprednisolone was given to ophthalmopathy patients. The paper reports TCR Vbeta CDR3 sequencing of about 140 peripheral blood samples: under 45 ophthalmopathy, roughly 80 hyperthyroidism and around 17 progressor patients. Results the study describes overall, beyond this receptor: Most expanded thyroid clonotypes (frequency above 0.001) were also detected in blood, suggesting blood repertoires may reflect thyroid immune responses. Sample size was not statistically predetermined, and blinding of investigators to group allocation was not performed. A 13 V-J signature model separated ophthalmopathy from stable hyperthyroidism, with roughly 88% sensitivity and 81.08% specificity in cross-validation and 80%/75% in testing. In validation, progression to ophthalmopathy was predicted by the model with more than 65% sensitivity and under 85% specificity, a median of around 5.9 months before onset.

TCR beta CDR3 regions were amplified from RNA transcripts. For the first round of RT-PCR on the TCR CDR3, the HTBI primer set was used together with the Qiagen OneStep RT-PCR kit. Libraries were constructed in a second round of multiplex PCR, after which size selection and purification were performed. Sequencing of the libraries was done on an Illumina HiSeq2000 using paired-end 100 bp reads. The source study handled its data this way. Raw data were processed with SOAPnuke, discarding reads with adapters, uncalled bases, mean Phred below 15, or no exact constant-primer or identifier match. COPE v1.2.5 was used to merge high-quality paired reads, and clonotypes were defined as unique nucleotide sequences. Clonotypes were aligned to IMGT TRBV, TRBD and TRBJ reference segments using MiTCR v1.1. Only V-J combinations with frequency above 0.0001, covering approximately 99% of repertoires, were analysed. The TCS score was defined as the ratio of F50 (clonal expansion) to E x V (chaos), calculated using BLOSUM62-based TCRdist between CDR3 peptides within each V-J. Welch's t-statistics and random forest reduced several hundred V-J features to roughly 13, which were used in a naive Bayes classifier (R e1071). The raw public reads went through TCRdb reprocessing: fastp at Q25, MiXCR clone calling, in-frame beta chains kept. One record per CDR3 amino acid sequence lists the most common genes and DNA. The V and J calls come from TCRdb's annotation, not from the publication. The sample table holds 400,000 to 600,000 distinct CDR3 sequences, of which roughly 20% were seen once. In total, the top ten clones hold approximately 25% of the sample.

The chain uses TRBV28 and TRBJ1-1, with TRBD1 identical over 8 junction bases. The TCR was taken from a man between 18 and 35 years old with Graves' hyperthyroidism. Material for sequencing was blood. CDR3 sequence: CASSLGGQAEAFL. The bases are TGTGCCAGCAGTTTAGGGGGACAGGCTGAAGCTTTCCTT.